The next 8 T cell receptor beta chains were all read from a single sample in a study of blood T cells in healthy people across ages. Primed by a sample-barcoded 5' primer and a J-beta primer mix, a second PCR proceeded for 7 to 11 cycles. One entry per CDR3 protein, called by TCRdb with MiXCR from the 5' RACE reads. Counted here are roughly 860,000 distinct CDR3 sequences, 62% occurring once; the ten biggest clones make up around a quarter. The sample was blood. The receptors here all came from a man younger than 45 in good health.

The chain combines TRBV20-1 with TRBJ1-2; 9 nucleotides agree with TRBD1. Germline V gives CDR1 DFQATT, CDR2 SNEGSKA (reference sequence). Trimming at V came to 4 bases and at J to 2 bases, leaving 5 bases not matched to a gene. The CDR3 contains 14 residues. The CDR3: CSATAQGANYGYTF. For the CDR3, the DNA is TGCAGTGCTACAGCACAGGGGGCGAACTATGGCTACACCTTC.

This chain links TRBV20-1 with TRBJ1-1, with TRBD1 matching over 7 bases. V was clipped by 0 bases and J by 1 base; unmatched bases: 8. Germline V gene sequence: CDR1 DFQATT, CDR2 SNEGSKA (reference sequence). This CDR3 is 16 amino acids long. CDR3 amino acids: CSARDWWDSENTEAFF. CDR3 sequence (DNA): TGCAGTGCTAGAGATTGGTGGGACAGTGAGAACACTGAAGCTTTCTTT.

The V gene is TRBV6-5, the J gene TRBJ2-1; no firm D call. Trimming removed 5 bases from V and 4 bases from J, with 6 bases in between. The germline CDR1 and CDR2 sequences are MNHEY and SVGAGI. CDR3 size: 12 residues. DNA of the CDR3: TGTGCCAGCAGTACGCGTTACAATGAGCAGTTCTTC. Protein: CASSTRYNEQFF.

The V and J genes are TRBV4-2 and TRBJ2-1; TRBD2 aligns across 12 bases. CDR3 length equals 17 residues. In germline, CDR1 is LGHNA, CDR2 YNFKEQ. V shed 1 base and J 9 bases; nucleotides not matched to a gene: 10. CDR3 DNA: TGTGCCAGCAGCCAAGGGGGGCCGACTAGCGGGAGAGGTGAGCAGTTCTTC. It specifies CASSQGGPTSGRGEQFF.

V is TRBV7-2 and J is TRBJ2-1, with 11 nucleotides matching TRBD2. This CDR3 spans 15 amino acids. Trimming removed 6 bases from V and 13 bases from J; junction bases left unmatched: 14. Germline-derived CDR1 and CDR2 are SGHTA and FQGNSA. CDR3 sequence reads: CASSRTSGLQETQFF. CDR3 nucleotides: TGTGCCAGCAGTCGGACTAGCGGGCTCCAAGAGACCCAGTTCTTC. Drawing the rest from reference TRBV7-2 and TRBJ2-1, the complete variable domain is GAGVSQSPSNKVTEKGKDVELRCDPISGHTALYWYRQSLGQGLEFLIYFQGNSAPDKSGLPSDRFSAERTGGSVSTLTIQRTQQEDSAVYLCASSRTSGLQETQFFGPGTRLTVL.

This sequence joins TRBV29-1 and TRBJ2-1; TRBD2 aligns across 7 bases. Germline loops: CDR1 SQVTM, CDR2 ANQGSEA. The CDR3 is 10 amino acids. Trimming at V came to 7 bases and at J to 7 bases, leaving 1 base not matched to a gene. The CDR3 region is CSGGGNEQFF. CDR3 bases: TGCAGCGGGGGGGGGAATGAGCAGTTCTTC.

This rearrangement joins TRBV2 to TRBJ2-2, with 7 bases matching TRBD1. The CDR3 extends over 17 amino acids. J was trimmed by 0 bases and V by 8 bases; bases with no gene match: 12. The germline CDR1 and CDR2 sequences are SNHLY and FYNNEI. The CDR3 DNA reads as TGTGCCAGCTCAACCTACGTCGGGACAGCGAACACCGGGGAGCTGTTTTTT. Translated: CASSTYVGTANTGELFF. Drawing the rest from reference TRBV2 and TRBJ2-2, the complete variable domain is EPEVTQTPSHQVTQMGQEVILRCVPISNHLYFYWYRQILGQKVEFLVSFYNNEISEKSEIFDDQFSVERPDGSNFTLKIRSTKLEDSAMYFCASSTYVGTANTGELFFGEGSRLTVL.

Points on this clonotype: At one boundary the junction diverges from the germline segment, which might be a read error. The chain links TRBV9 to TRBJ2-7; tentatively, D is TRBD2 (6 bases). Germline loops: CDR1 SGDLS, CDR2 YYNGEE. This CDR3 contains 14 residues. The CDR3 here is CASRVDGGTYEQYF. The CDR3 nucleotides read TGTGCCAGCCGCGTAGATGGGGGGACCTACGAGCAGTACTTC.